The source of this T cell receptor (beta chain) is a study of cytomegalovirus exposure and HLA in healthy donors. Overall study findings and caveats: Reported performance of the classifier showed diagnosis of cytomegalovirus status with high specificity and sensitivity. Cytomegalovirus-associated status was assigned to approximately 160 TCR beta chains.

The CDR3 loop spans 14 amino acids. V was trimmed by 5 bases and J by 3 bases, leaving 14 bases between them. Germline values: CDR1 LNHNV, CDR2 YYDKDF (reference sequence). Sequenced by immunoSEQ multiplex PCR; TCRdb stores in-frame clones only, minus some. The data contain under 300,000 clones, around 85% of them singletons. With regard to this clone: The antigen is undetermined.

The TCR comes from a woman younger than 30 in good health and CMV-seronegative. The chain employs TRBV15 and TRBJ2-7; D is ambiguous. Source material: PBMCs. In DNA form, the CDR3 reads TGTGCCACCAGCCCCCGTGTGGGCAACTACGAGCAGTACTTC. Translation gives CATSPRVGNYEQYF.